This T cell receptor beta chain was sequenced during a study of shared clonotypes between healthy human individuals. Donors had no recently reported acute infections or vaccinations and were HIV-negative. A split of CD4+ cells into CD45RA+ naive and CD45RA-negative memory subsets was performed. The study's findings and limits: Sampling included only blood; tissue repertoires likely differ.

A remark on this clone: Its target is not known. Other nucleotide sequences in the sample specify the same CDR3.

Around 30,000 T cell genomes, or around 200 ng DNA, went into the sorted-subset replicate PCRs. Measured with immunoSEQ multiplex PCR; TCRdb has only the in-frame clones, and not every one. The sample yields some 1,100,000 clones, about 84% seen once. V was clipped by 2 bases and J by 7 bases, with 15 bases between them. Germline V gene sequence: CDR1 MDHEN, CDR2 SYDVKM. The CDR3 spans 15 residues. The chain has TRBV28 and TRBJ1-5; D call uncertain. The TCR was taken from a man aged 18 to 29 in good health. Some clones in this sample may be carry-over from other donors' samples. Specimen: memory CD4+ T cells from PBMCs. Subset of the sample: CD45RA-negative fraction. CDR3 protein: CASSLVGIQNQPQHF. The DNA of the CDR3 is TGTGCCAGCAGTTTAGTGGGGATTCAGAACCAGCCCCAGCATTTT.